This T cell receptor beta chain emerged from a study of blood T cell repertoires in COVID-19. About the research overall: COVID-19 samples from acute and convalescent phases originated in the United States, Italy and Spain. T cells, B-cell-depleted T cells, or PBMCs supplied cDNA or gDNA.

The CDR3 runs 16 residues. CDR1 is LGHNT and CDR2 is FRNRAP in the germline V gene. The V and J ends lost 0 bases and 4 bases respectively, with 15 bases between them. Clones were sequenced by immunoSEQ multiplex PCR, and TCRdb holds only the in-frame ones, with some missing. The table includes approximately 140,000 clones, 70% to 80% detected once. Sequencing was carried out using peripheral blood. The chain has TRBV12-5 and TRBJ1-1; perhaps TRBD1 as D (5 bases). This TCR derives from a man in his fifties with acute or convalescent COVID-19. As DNA, the CDR3 is TGTGCTAGTGGTTTGGTACTTTCTCGGGGGGGCACTGAAGCTTTCTTT. It codes for CASGLVLSRGGTEAFF.